This T cell receptor beta chain was identified during a study of identical twins. Study results and caveats: The study found excess low generation probability among twin-shared out-of-frame alpha sequences.

TCRdb passed the 5' RACE reads through MiXCR, listing each CDR3 protein once. This sample has some 760,000 distinct CDR3 sequences, with 15% to 20% found just once. This clonotype was recorded a few times. No antigen is known for it. Per the germline V gene, CDR1 is SGHTA and CDR2 is FQGNSA. J was trimmed by 13 bases and V by 5 bases; bases with no gene match: 16. CDR3 length: 16 amino acids. This same sample was also part of a study on T cells expressing NK-cell markers.

The chain has TRBV7-2 and TRBJ1-6; TRBD1 agrees at 8 bases. The receptor's source is a woman aged 18 to 35 in good health. The specimen sequenced was PBMCs. This CDR3 is CASSPHSGTGASPLHF. The CDR3 nucleotides are TGTGCCAGCAGCCCTCATAGTGGGACAGGCGCGTCGCCCCTCCACTTT.